The TCR beta chain described here comes from a study of shared clonotypes between healthy human individuals. Background on the study: Per donor, CD8 memory used one plate, CD8 naive used two, CD4 memory used three and CD4 naive used three. Whole-study findings and limits: Among donors, the sharing of clonotypes was expected to be influenced by sequencing depth. Generally, estimated richness proved larger in naive subsets than it did in memory subsets. Non-shared clonotypes showed lower generation probabilities than clonotypes common to all four donors.

Assay used: immunoSEQ multiplex PCR; TCRdb lists only in-frame clones, some missing. This table holds approximately 710,000 clones, less than 95% found once. This clone has just a few counts. Its cognate antigen is unknown. The sequence derives from a man between 18 and 29 years old in good health. Some clones in this sample may be carry-over from other donors' samples. The sequenced material came from memory CD8+ T cells from PBMCs. Stated subset: CD45RO+ cells pooled with CCR7-negative TemRA cells.

This CDR3 reads CASSVRLGTEAFF. CDR3 nucleotide sequence: TGTGCCAGCAGTGTGAGACTCGGGACTGAAGCTTTCTTT. The chain joins TRBV9 to TRBJ1-1; D gene ambiguous. Germline V gene sequence: CDR1 SGDLS, CDR2 YYNGEE. This CDR3 is built from 13 residues. V shed 5 bases and J shed 5 bases, with 13 bases lying between them. Full variable domain (rest looked up from reference TRBV9 and TRBJ1-1): DSGVTQTPKHLITATGQRVTLRCSPRSGDLSVYWYQQSLDQGLQFLIQYYNGEERAKGNILERFSAQQFPDLHSELNLSSLELGDSALYFCASSVRLGTEAFFGQGTRLTVV.